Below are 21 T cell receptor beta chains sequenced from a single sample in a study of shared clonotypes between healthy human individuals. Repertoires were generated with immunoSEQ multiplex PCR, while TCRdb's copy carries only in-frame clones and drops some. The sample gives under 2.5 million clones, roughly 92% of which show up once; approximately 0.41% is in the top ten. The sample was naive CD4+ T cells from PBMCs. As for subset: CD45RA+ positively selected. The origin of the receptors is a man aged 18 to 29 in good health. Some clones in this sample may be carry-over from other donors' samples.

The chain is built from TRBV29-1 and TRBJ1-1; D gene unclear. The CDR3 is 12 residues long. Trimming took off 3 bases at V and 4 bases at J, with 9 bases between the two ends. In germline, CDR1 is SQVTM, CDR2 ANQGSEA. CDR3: CSVDDKGTEAFF. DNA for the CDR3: TGCAGCGTTGACGACAAGGGCACTGAAGCTTTCTTT.

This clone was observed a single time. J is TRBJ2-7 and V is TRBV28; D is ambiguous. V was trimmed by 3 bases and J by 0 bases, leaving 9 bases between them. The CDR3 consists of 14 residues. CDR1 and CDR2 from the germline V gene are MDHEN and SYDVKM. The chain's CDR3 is CASSFFDSSYEQYF. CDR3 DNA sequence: TGTGCCAGCAGTTTTTTCGATAGCTCCTACGAGCAGTACTTC.

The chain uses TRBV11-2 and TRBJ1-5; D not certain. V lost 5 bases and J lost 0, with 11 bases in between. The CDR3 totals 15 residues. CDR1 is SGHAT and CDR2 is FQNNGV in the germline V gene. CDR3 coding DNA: TGTGCCAGCAGCGCGGACGGGAGTAGCAATCAGCCCCAGCATTTT. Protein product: CASSADGSSNQPQHF.

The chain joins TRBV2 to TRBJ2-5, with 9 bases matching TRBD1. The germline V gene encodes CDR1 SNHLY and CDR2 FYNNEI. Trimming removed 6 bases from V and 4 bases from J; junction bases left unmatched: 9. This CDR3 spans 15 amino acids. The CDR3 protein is CASSGQGQGRETQYF. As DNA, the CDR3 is TGTGCCAGCAGCGGCCAAGGACAGGGGCGAGAGACCCAGTACTTC.

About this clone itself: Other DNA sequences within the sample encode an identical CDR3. The CDR3 DNA reads TGTGCCAGCAGGCGGGGGGGGACCAATGAAAAACTGTTTTTT. Its protein is CASRRGGTNEKLFF. The J gene is TRBJ1-4, the V gene TRBV5-4; perhaps TRBD1 as D (5 bases). Germline CDR1 reads SGHNT; CDR2 reads YYREEE (reference sequence). This CDR3 is 14 amino acids long. Between the trimmed V and J ends, which lost 5 bases and 5 bases, there was a span of 13 bases.

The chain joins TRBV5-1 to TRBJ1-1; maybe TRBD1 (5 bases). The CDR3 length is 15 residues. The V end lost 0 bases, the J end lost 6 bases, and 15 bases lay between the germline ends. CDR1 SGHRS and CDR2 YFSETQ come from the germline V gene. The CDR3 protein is CASSLGGRETPEAFF. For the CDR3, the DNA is TGCGCCAGCAGCTTGGGGGGCAGGGAGACCCCTGAAGCTTTCTTT. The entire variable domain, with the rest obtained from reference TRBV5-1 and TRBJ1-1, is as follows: KAGVTQTPRYLIKTRGQQVTLSCSPISGHRSVSWYQQTPGQGLQFLFEYFSETQRNKGNFPGRFSGRQFSNSRSEMNVSTLELGDSALYLCASSLGGRETPEAFFGQGTRLTVV.

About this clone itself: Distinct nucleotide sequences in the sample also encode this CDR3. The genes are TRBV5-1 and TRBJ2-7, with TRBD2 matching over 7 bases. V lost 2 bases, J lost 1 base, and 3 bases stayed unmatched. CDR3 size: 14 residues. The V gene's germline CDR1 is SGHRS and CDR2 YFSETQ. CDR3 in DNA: TGCGCCAGCAGCTTTTCTAGCGGATCCTACGAGCAGTACTTC. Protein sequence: CASSFSSGSYEQYF.

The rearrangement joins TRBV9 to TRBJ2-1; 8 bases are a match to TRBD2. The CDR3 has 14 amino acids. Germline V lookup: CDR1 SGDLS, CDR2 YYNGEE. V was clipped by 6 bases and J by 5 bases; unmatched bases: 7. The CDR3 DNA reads TGTGCCAGCAATCAGCTAGCGGGTAACAATGAGCAGTTCTTC. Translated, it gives CASNQLAGNNEQFF.

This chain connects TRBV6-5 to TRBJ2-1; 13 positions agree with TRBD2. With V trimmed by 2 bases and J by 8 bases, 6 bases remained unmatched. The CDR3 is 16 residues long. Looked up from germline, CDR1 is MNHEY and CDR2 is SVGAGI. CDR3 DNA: TGTGCCAGCAGTTACAGACTAGCGGGAGGTCTTGATGAGCAGTTCTTC. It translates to CASSYRLAGGLDEQFF.

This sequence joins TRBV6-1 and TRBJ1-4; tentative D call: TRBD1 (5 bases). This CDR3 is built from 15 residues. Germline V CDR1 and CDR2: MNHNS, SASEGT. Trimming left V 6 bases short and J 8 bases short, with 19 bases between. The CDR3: CASRGRGTGGEKLFF. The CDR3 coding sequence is TGTGCCAGCAGGGGACGGGGGACTGGAGGGGAAAAACTGTTTTTT.

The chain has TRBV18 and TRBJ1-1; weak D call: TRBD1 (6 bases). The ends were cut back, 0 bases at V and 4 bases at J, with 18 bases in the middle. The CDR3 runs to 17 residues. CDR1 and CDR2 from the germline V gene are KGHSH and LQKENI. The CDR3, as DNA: TGTGCCAGCTCACCACCCACAGGGAGGGTACTGGGCACTGAAGCTTTCTTT. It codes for CASSPPTGRVLGTEAFF.

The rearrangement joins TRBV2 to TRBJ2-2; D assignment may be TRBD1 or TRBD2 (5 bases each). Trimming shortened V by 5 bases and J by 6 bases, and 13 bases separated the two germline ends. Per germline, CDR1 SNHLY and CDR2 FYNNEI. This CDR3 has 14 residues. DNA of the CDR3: TGTGCCAGCAGTCTCGACGGGGCGTCCGGGGAGCTGTTTTTT. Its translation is CASSLDGASGELFF.

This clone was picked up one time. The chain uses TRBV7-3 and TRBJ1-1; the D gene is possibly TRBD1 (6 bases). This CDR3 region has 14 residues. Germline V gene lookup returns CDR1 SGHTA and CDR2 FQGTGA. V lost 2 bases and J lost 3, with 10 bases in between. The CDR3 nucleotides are TGTGCCAGCAGCTTACAGGGGTCGGACACTGAAGCTTTCTTT. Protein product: CASSLQGSDTEAFF.

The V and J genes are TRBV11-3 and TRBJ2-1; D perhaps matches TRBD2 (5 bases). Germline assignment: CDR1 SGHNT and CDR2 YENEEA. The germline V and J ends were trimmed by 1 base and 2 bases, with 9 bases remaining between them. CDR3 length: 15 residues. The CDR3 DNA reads TGTGCCAGCAGCTTAGGAGGGTTGGCCTACAATGAGCAGTTCTTC. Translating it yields CASSLGGLAYNEQFF.

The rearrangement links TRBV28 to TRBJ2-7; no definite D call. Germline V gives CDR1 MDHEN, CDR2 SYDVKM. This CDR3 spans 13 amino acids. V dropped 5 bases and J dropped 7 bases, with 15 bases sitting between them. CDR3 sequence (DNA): TGTGCCAGCAGTCCCATCGACCCGGTTGAGCAGTACTTC. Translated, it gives CASSPIDPVEQYF.

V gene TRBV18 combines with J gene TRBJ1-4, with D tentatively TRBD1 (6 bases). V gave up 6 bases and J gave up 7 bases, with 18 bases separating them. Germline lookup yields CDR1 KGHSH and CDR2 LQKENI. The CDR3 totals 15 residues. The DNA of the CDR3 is TGTGCCAGCTCGGACACTGGGGGCTTTGGTGAAAAACTGTTTTTT. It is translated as CASSDTGGFGEKLFF.

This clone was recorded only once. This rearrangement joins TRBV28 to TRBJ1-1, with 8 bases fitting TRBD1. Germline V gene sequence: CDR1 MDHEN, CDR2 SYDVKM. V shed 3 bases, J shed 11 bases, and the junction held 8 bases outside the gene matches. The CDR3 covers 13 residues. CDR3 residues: CASSFPDRGRAFF. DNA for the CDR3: TGTGCCAGCAGTTTCCCAGACAGGGGTAGGGCTTTCTTT.

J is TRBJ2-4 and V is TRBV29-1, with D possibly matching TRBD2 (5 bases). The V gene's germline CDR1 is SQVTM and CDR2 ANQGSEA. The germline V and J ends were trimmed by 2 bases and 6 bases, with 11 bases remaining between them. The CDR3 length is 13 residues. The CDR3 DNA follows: TGCAGCGTTGAAATGCAGGCGGGAAACATTCAGTACTTC. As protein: CSVEMQAGNIQYF.

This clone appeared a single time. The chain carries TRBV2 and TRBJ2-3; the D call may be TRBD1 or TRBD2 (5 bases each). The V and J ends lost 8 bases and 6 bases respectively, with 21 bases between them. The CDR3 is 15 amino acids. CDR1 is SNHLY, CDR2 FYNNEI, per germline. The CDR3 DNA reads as TGTGCCAGCGCTGGGGGACGTATGTCAGGTGATACGCAGTATTTT. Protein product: CASAGGRMSGDTQYF. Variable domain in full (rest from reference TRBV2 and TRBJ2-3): EPEVTQTPSHQVTQMGQEVILRCVPISNHLYFYWYRQILGQKVEFLVSFYNNEISEKSEIFDDQFSVERPDGSNFTLKIRSTKLEDSAMYFCASAGGRMSGDTQYFGPGTRLTVL.

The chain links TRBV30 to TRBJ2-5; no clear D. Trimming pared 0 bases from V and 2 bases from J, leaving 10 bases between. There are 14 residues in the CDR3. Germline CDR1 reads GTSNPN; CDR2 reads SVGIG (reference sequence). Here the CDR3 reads CAWSVRQAQETQYF. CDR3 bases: TGTGCCTGGAGTGTACGTCAGGCGCAAGAGACCCAGTACTTC.

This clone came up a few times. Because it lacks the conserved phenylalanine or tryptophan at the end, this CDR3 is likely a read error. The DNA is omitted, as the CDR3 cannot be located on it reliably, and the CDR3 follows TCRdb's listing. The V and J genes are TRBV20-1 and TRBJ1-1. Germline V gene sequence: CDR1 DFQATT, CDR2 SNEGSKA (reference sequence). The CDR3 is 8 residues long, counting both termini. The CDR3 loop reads CSARRGVT.